Below are 13 T cell receptor beta chains sequenced from a single sample in a study of blood T cell repertoires in COVID-19. This table comes from immunoSEQ multiplex PCR, and its TCRdb copy is limited to in-frame clones, with some not included. This sample has fewer than 250,000 clones, with about 86% found just once. Source material: PBMCs or T cells enriched from blood (not recorded which). Every receptor here comes from a woman between 35 and 50 years old with acute COVID-19.

The chain links TRBV5-1 to TRBJ1-2; maybe TRBD1 (6 bases). V lost 4 bases to trimming and J lost 4 bases, with 11 bases between them. Germline CDR1 SGHRS, CDR2 YFSETQ. The CDR3 covers 13 residues. DNA of the CDR3: TGCGCCAGCAGCGAACAGGGATCCTATGGCTACACCTTC. As protein: CASSEQGSYGYTF.

The chain combines TRBV6-5 with TRBJ2-7; 11 nucleotides line up with TRBD1. This CDR3 contains 15 residues. Germline V gene sequence: CDR1 MNHEY, CDR2 SVGAGI. Unmatched junction bases numbered 7, after V lost 4 bases and J lost 5 bases. CDR3 in DNA: TGTGCCAGCAGTTCCGGGACAGGGGGTCTGGACGAGCAGTACTTC. This translates into CASSSGTGGLDEQYF.

This clone was picked up a small number of times. The V gene is TRBV7-6, the J gene TRBJ1-5; 7 bases are a match to TRBD1. CDR3 length equals 13 residues. Germline trimming cut 1 base from V and 6 bases from J; bases unmatched to any gene: 0. CDR1 and CDR2 from the germline V gene are SGHVS and FNYEAQ. The DNA of the CDR3 is TGTGCCAGCAGCTTAGGGGACAGTCAGCCCCAGCATTTT. Residues: CASSLGDSQPQHF.

The chain uses TRBV5-1 and TRBJ2-2, with D perhaps matching TRBD1 (5 bases). Trimming cost V 4 bases and J 5 bases, with 9 bases left between them. Per the germline V gene, CDR1 is SGHRS and CDR2 is YFSETQ. CDR3 length: 13 amino acids. CDR3: CASSVSGTGELFF. The CDR3 DNA reads as TGCGCCAGCAGCGTGTCAGGGACCGGGGAGCTGTTTTTT. Drawing the rest from reference TRBV5-1 and TRBJ2-2, the complete variable domain is KAGVTQTPRYLIKTRGQQVTLSCSPISGHRSVSWYQQTPGQGLQFLFEYFSETQRNKGNFPGRFSGRQFSNSRSEMNVSTLELGDSALYLCASSVSGTGELFFGEGSRLTVL.

The chain combines TRBV30 with TRBJ2-1; 10 positions match TRBD2. V lost 8 bases and J lost 2; bases outside the gene matches: 3. CDR3 length equals 13 residues. In germline, CDR1 is GTSNPN, CDR2 SVGIG (reference sequence). This chain's CDR3 is CARSGRAYNEQFF. The CDR3 DNA is TGTGCCCGCAGCGGGAGGGCCTACAATGAGCAGTTCTTC.

The CDR3 spells CASSQDISPGSLNEQFF. Written as DNA, the CDR3 is TGCGCCAGCAGCCAAGACATCTCCCCCGGGAGTTTAAATGAGCAGTTCTTC. The chain combines TRBV4-3 with TRBJ2-1; perhaps TRBD2 as D (6 bases). The CDR3 has 17 residues. Between the trimmed V and J ends, which lost 0 bases and 7 bases, there was a span of 19 bases. The V gene's germline CDR1 is LGHNA and CDR2 YSLEER.

The chain recombines TRBV5-5 with TRBJ2-7; 7 bases map to TRBD2. The germline CDR1 and CDR2 sequences are SGHKS and YYEKEE (reference sequence). J lost 7 bases, V lost 0 bases, and 4 bases had no gene match. The CDR3 extends over 13 amino acids. Written as DNA, the CDR3 is TGTGCCAGCAGCTTGGTTTCGGGGGGAGAGCAGTACTTC. Translating gives CASSLVSGGEQYF.

This rearrangement joins TRBV16 to TRBJ1-2; D is ambiguous. Germline V gives CDR1 KGHSY, CDR2 FQNENV. The CDR3 contains 14 residues. Between the trimmed V and J ends, which lost 0 bases and 4 bases, there was a span of 9 bases. CDR3 region: CASSQSGVSYGYTF. In DNA, the CDR3 is TGTGCCAGCAGCCAATCCGGGGTAAGCTATGGCTACACCTTC.

V usage is TRBV28 and J usage is TRBJ2-7, with 8 bases lining up with TRBD1. J lost 1 base, V lost 6 bases, and 5 bases had no gene match. This CDR3 contains 14 residues. Germline loops: CDR1 MDHEN, CDR2 SYDVKM. In DNA, the CDR3 is TGTGCCAGCAGACGAGGACAGGGATCCTACGAGCAGTACTTC. Protein: CASRRGQGSYEQYF.

This rearrangement joins TRBV7-9 to TRBJ2-7; D unresolved. The CDR3 sequence is 12 residues long. V gave up 5 bases and J gave up 3 bases, with 8 bases separating them. Per the germline V gene, CDR1 is SEHNR and CDR2 is FQNEAQ (reference sequence). This chain's CDR3 is CASSDTDYEQYF. The DNA for the CDR3 is TGTGCCAGCAGCGACACCGACTACGAGCAGTACTTC.

This clone was detected a few times. The chain combines TRBV7-7 with TRBJ2-5, with D perhaps TRBD2 (7 bases). CDR1 and CDR2 (germline): SSHAT, FNYEAQ (reference sequence). Deletions cut 1 base from V and 5 bases from J, with 20 bases between. CDR3 length equals 17 residues. In DNA form, the CDR3 reads TGTGCCAGCAGCTTAGTTCCTCCGGGGGGCTTAGTGGAGACCCAGTACTTC. It translates to CASSLVPPGGLVETQYF.

The chain uses TRBV29-1 and TRBJ1-3; the match to TRBD1 covers 8 bases. With 4 bases clipped from V and 0 bases from J, the junction kept 20 bases outside the gene matches. The CDR3 is 20 residues long. The germline V gene encodes CDR1 SQVTM and CDR2 ANQGSEA. In DNA, the CDR3 is TGCAGCGTTGCTCTTGGAGGGACAGGAGGGAACTGGGACTCTGGAAACACCATATATTTT. The encoded protein is CSVALGGTGGNWDSGNTIYF.

The chain couples TRBV9 to TRBJ2-7; no clear D gene. This CDR3 is 14 amino acids long. Trimming stripped 8 bases from V and 1 base from J, with 16 bases between. Germline V CDR1 and CDR2: SGDLS, YYNGEE. CDR3 residues: CASNEDGLSYEQYF. The DNA for the CDR3 is TGTGCCAGTAACGAGGATGGCCTTTCCTACGAGCAGTACTTC.